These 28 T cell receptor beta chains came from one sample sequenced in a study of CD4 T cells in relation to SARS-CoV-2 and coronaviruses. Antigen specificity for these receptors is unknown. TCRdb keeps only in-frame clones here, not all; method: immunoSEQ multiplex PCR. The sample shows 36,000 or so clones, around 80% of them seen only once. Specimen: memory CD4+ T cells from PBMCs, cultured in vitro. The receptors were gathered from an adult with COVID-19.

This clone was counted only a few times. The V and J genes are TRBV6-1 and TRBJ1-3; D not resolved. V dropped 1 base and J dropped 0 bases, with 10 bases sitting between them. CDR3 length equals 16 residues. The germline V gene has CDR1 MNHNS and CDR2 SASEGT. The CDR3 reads CASSEDGRLSGNTIYF. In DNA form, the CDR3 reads TGTGCCAGCAGTGAAGACGGACGGCTCTCTGGAAACACCATATATTTT.

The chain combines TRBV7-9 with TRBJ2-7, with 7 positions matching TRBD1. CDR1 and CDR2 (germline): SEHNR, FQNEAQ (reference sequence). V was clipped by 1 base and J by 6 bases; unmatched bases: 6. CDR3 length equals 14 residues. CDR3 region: CASSLVKGAGEQYF. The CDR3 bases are TGTGCCAGCAGCTTAGTAAAGGGGGCCGGCGAGCAGTACTTC.

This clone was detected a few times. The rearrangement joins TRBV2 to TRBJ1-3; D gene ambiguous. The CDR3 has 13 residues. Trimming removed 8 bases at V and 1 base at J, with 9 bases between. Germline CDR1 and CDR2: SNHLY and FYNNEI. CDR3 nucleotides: TGTGCCAGCCAGTCGGCGTCTGGAAACACCATATATTTT. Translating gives CASQSASGNTIYF.

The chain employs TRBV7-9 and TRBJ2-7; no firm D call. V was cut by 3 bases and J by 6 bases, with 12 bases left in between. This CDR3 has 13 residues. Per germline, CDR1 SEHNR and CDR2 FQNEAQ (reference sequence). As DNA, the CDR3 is TGTGCCAGCAGCTTCCCCGGTTGGTCCGAGCAGTACTTC. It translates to CASSFPGWSEQYF.

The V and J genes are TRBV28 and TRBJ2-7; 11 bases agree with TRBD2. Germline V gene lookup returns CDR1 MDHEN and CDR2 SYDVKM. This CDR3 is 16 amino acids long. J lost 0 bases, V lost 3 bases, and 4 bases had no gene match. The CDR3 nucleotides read TGTGCCAGCAGTTTGGGCGGGACTAGCGGCTCCTACGAGCAGTACTTC. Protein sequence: CASSLGGTSGSYEQYF. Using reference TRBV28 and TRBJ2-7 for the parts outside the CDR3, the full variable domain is DVKVTQSSRYLVKRTGEKVFLECVQDMDHENMFWYRQDPGLGLRLIYFSYDVKMKEKGDIPEGYSVSREKKERFSLILESASTNQTSMYLCASSLGGTSGSYEQYFGPGTRLTVT.

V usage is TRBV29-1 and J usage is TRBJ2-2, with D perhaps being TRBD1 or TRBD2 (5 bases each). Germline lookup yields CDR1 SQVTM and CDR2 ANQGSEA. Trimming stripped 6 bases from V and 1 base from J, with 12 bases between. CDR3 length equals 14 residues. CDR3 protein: CSVPGPLNTGELFF. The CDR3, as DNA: TGCAGCGTACCGGGACCCTTGAACACCGGGGAGCTGTTTTTT.

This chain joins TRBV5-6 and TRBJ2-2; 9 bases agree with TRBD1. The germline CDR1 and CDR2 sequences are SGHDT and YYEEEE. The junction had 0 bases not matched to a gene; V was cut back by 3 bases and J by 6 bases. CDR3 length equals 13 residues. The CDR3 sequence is CASSWDRAGELFF. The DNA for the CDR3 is TGTGCCAGCAGCTGGGACAGGGCCGGGGAGCTGTTTTTT. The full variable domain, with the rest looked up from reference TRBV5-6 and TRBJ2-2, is DAGVTQSPTHLIKTRGQQVTLRCSPKSGHDTVSWYQQALGQGPQFIFQYYEEEERQRGNFPDRFSGHQFPNYSSELNVNALLLGDSALYLCASSWDRAGELFFGEGSRLTVL.

The CDR3 region is CASSPRAGGGTDTQYF. In DNA, the CDR3 is TGTGCCAGCAGCCCTCGAGCGGGAGGAGGCACAGATACGCAGTATTTT. The J gene is TRBJ2-3, the V gene TRBV11-2, with 9 bases fitting TRBD2. V dropped 5 bases and J dropped 1; count of bases not matched to a gene: 7. Per the germline V gene, CDR1 is SGHAT and CDR2 is FQNNGV. The CDR3 consists of 16 residues.

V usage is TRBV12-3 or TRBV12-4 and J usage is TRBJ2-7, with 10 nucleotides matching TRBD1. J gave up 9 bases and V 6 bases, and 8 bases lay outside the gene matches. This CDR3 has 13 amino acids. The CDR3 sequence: CASRHPGQGMQYF. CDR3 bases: TGTGCCAGCAGGCATCCGGGACAGGGGATGCAGTACTTC.

The CDR3 reads CASSFRAGAQGKLFF. The CDR3 bases are TGCGCCAGCAGCTTTCGGGCAGGGGCGCAGGGAAAACTGTTTTTT. The chain couples TRBV5-1 to TRBJ1-4; a weak D match, TRBD1 (6 bases). Germline V lookup: CDR1 SGHRS, CDR2 YFSETQ. Trimming left V 2 bases short and J 10 bases short, with 18 bases between. CDR3 length: 15 residues.

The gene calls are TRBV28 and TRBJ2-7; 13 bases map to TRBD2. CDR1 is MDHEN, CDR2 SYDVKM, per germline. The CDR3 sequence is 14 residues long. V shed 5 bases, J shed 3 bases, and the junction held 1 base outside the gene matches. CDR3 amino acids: CASSTSGRVYEQYF. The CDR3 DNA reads TGTGCCAGCAGTACTAGCGGGAGGGTCTACGAGCAGTACTTC.

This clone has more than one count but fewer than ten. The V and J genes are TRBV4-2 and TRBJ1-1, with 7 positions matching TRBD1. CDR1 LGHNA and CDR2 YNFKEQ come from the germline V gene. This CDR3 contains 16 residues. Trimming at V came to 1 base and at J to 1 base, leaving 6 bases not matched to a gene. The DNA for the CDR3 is TGTGCCAGCAGCCAAGGTCACAGGGGTAGGAACACTGAAGCTTTCTTT. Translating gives CASSQGHRGRNTEAFF.

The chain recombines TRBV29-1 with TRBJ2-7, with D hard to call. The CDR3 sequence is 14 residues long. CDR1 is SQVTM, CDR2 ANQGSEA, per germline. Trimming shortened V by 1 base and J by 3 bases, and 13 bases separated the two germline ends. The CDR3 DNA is TGCAGCGTTGAAGTCCCCGATGCCGACTACGAGCAGTACTTC. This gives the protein CSVEVPDADYEQYF.

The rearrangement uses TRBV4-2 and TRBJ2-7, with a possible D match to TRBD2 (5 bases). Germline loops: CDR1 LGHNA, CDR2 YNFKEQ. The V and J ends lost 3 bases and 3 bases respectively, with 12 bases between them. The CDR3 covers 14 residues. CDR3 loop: CASSQGFGSYEQYF. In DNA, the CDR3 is TGTGCCAGCAGCCAGGGGTTTGGGAGCTACGAGCAGTACTTC.

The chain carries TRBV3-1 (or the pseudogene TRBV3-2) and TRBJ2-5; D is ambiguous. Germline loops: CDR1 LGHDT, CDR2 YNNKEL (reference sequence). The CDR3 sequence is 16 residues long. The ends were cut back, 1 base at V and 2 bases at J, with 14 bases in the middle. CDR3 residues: CASSQVPSLGQETQYF. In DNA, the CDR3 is TGTGCCAGCAGCCAAGTCCCGAGCCTGGGGCAAGAGACCCAGTACTTC.

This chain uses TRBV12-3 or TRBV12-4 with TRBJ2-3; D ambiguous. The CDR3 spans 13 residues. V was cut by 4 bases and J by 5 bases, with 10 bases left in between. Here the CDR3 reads CASSSSLGDTQYF. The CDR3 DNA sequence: TGTGCCAGCAGTTCCTCCCTGGGAGATACGCAGTATTTT.

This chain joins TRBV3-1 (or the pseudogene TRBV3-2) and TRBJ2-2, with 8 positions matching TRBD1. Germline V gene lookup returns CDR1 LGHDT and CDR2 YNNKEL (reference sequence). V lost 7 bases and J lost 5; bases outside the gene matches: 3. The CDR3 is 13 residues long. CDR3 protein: CASTDRGTGELFF. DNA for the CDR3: TGTGCCAGCACTGACAGGGGAACCGGGGAGCTGTTTTTT.

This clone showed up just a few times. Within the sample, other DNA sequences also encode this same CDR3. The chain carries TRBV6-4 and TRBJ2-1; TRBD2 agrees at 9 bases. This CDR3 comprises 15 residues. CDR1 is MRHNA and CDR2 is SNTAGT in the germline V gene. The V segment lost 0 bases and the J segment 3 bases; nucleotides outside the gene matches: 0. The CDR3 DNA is TGTGCCAGCAGTGACTCTAGCGGGAGCTACAATGAGCAGTTCTTC. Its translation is CASSDSSGSYNEQFF.

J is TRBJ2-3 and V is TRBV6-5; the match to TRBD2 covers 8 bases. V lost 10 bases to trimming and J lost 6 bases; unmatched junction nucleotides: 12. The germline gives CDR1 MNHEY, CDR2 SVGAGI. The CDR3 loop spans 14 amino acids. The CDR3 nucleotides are TGTGCCACAGGACCGGGACTAGGGAGGGATACGCAGTATTTT. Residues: CATGPGLGRDTQYF.

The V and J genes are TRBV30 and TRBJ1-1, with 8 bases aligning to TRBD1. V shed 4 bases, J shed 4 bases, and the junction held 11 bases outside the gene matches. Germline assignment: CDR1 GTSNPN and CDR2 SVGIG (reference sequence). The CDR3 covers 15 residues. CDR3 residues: CAWTPRGRLPTEAFF. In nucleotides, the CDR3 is TGTGCCTGGACTCCCAGGGGGCGACTCCCCACTGAAGCTTTCTTT.

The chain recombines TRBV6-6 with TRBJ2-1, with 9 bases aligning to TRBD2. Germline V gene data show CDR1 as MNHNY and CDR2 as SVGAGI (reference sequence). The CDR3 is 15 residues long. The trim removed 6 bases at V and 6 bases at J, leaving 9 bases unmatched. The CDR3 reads CASRPPGLAFNEQFF. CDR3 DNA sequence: TGTGCCAGCAGACCCCCGGGACTAGCCTTCAATGAGCAGTTCTTC.

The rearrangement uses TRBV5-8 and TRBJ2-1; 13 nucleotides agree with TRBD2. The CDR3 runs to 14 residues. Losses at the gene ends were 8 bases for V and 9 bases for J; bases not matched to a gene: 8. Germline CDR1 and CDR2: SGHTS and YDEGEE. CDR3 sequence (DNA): TGTGCCAGTACACTAGCGGGAGGGCCATTTGAGCAGTTCTTC. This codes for CASTLAGGPFEQFF. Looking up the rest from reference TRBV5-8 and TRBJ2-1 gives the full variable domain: EAGVTQSPTHLIKTRGQQATLRCSPISGHTSVYWYQQALGLGLQFLLWYDEGEERNRGNFPPRFSGRQFPNYSSELNVNALELEDSALYLCASTLAGGPFEQFFGPGTRLTVL.

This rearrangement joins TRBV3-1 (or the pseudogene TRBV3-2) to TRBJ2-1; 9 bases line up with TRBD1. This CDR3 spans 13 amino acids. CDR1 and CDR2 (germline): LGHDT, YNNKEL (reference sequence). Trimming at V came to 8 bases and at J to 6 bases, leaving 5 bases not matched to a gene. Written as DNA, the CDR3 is TGTGCCAGCTATGGACAGGGGAGCAATGAGCAGTTCTTC. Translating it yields CASYGQGSNEQFF.

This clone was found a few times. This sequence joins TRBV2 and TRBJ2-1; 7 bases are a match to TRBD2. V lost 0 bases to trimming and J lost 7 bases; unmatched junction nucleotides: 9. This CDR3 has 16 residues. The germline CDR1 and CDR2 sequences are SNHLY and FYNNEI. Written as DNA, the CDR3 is TGTGCCAGCAGTGAAGCGCTTGCGGGAGCTCGGAATGAGCAGTTCTTC. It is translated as CASSEALAGARNEQFF.

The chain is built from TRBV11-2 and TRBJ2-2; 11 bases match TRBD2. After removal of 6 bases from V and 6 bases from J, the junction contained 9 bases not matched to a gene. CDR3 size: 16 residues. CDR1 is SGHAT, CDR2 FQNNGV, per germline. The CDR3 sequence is CASSPIAGGPSGELFF. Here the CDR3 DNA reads TGTGCCAGCAGTCCTATAGCGGGAGGGCCCTCCGGGGAGCTGTTTTTT.

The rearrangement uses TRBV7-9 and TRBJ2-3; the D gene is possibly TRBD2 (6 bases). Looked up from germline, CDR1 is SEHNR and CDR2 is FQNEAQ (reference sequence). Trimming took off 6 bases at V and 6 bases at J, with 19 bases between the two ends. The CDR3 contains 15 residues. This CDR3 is CASRPWTPGEDTQYF. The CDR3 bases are TGTGCCAGCAGACCCTGGACGCCGGGAGAGGATACGCAGTATTTT.

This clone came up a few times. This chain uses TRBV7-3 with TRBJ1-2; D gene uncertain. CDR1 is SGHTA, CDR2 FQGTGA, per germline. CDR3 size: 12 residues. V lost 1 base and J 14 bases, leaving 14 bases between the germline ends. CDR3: CASSLSSGLKTF. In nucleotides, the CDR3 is TGTGCCAGCAGCTTAAGCTCAGGCCTAAAGACCTTC.

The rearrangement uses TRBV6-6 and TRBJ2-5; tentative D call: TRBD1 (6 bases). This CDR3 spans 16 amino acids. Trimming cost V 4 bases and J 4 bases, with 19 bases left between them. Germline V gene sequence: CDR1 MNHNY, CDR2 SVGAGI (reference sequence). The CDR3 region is CASSLLGDRGGETQYF. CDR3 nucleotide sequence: TGTGCCAGCAGTTTACTCGGAGACAGAGGGGGAGAGACCCAGTACTTC.